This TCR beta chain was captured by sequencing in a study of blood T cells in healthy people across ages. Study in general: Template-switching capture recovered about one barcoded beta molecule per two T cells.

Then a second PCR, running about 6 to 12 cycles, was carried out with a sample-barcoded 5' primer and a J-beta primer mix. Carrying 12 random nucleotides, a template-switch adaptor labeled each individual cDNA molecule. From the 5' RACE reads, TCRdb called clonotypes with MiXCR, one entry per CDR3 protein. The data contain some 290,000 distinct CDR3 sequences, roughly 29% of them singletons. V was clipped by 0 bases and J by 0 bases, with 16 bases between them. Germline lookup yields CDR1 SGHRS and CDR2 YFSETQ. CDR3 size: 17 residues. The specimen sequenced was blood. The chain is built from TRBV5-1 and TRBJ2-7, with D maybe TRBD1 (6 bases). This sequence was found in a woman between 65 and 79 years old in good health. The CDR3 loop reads CASSLGVGAGNSYEQYF. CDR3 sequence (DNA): TGCGCCAGCAGCTTGGGAGTGGGGGCAGGGAACTCCTACGAGCAGTACTTC.